This TCR beta chain was profiled in a study of blood T cells in healthy people across ages. Primers used in a second PCR of about 7 to 12 cycles were a sample-barcoded 5' primer and a J-beta primer mix. The authors tagged each cDNA molecule using a template-switch adaptor with 12 random nucleotides. TCRdb passed the 5' RACE reads through MiXCR, listing each CDR3 protein once. The sample lists around 820,000 distinct CDR3 sequences; roughly 25% were seen once. There are 13 residues in the CDR3. Germline lookup yields CDR1 SNHLY and CDR2 FYNNEI. The junction had 5 bases not matched to a gene; V was cut back by 10 bases and J by 6 bases. Study conclusions and caveats: Diversity figures derived from one million T cells were judged to underestimate the true value.

Concerning this clonotype itself: The antigen remains unidentified.

The same data also contributed to another study, on T cells of mothers and their children. That paper adds: Nine systemically healthy Caucasian donors: three mothers, six children. Unrelated pairs and related pairs have their TCR recombination output shaped similarly by thymic selection.

The source of this sequence is a boy younger than 18 in good health. Input material: blood. J is TRBJ1-6 and V is TRBV2, with 8 nucleotides matching TRBD1. The CDR3 sequence is CATQGARNSPLHF. CDR3 in DNA: TGTGCCACCCAGGGGGCGCGTAATTCACCCCTCCACTTT.